The T cell receptor (beta chain) described here comes from a study of control samples from healthy donors and cancer patients. Germline assignment: CDR1 LGHNA and CDR2 YSLEER. This CDR3 spans 19 amino acids. V lost 4 bases and J lost 0, with 22 bases in between. Assay used: immunoSEQ multiplex PCR; TCRdb lists only in-frame clones, some missing. The sample holds hundreds of thousands of clones, around nine tenths seen once. The sample was PBMCs. The chain recombines TRBV4-3 with TRBJ1-3, with D perhaps matching TRBD1 (6 bases). This sequence originates from a man aged 35 to 55 with head and neck cancer. The CDR3 coding sequence is TGCGCCAGCAGCCCCTTCCCGCGACAGGCAAGTCTCTCTGGAAACACCATATATTTT. Its translation: CASSPFPRQASLSGNTIYF.